The T cell receptor (beta chain) under discussion was sequenced for a study of CD8+CD57+ T cells in acquired aplastic anemia (dated by TCRdb to the late 2010s). Regarding the complete study: On average, sorted CD4+ and CD8+ cells yielded 3.2 ug of extracted DNA, with a range of about 0.17 to 27.4 ug. CD8+CD57+ expansion was defined as a frequency above the mean frequency observed in healthy subjects. Points the paper makes about the study in general: Around 30 CD8+ CDR3 sequences were shared between patients and controls but appeared highly expressed in patients and within their immunodominant clones. Between patients and healthy controls, no significant difference in CD8+ Simpson's diversity was found (P=0.060).

TCR beta VDJ combination and CDR3 sequence profiling used genomic DNA as the template. An Illumina HiSeq 2000 was used for TCR repertoire sequencing. Per the original workflow: Repertoires were assessed using TRBV/TRBJ rearrangement plots, CDR3 size and DJ length profiles, and Simpson's diversity index. Whichever DNA sequence was most abundant in the deep sequencing data was defined as the immunodominant clone. CDR3 amino acid sequences were checked for sharing between subjects and were compared against published repertoires and the VDJdb database. TCRdb handled the public reads itself, with Q25 trimming in fastp and clone calling in MiXCR, and kept productive beta chains. Under each unique CDR3 protein, matching rows form one entry showing the most common genes and DNA. These V and J calls derive from TCRdb rather than the authors' analysis. This sample lists about 160,000 distinct CDR3 sequences; roughly 50% were detected once. The ten biggest clones cover under 3.5% of the sample.

About this clonotype: It lacks a known antigen. Within one base of it there is no much larger clone, and no base qualities were kept.

The patients picked for sequencing were ones in whom flow cytometry had shown an expansion of CD8+CD57+ cells. Severe acquired aplastic anemia was diagnosed in all patients according to International Study of Aplastic Anemia and Agranulocytosis and Camitta criteria. No patient had received any therapy when blood was sampled. The study deep-sequenced TCR repertoires of sorted CD4+ and CD8+ blood T cells from severe aplastic anemia patients and healthy subjects. In the USA, patient enrollment took place under clinicaltrials.gov protocols 00001620, 01623167, 00001397, 00071045, 00081523 and 00961064. Ficoll-Paque density gradient centrifugation was used to isolate peripheral blood mononuclear cells. Before DNA extraction, CD4+ and CD8+ T cells were sorted with FACS or magnetic beads. The sequenced material came from sorted CD4+, CD8+, or CD8+CD57+ T cells (not recorded which) from PBMCs. This TCR derives from a human donor with aplastic anemia.

The DNA sequence is as follows: TGTGCCAGTAGTACCCCGGGACAGGGGAGTCAGCCCCAGCATTTT. Translated, this is CASSTPGQGSQPQHF. The rearranged segments are TRBV19 and TRBJ1-5; 10 bases in the middle match TRBD1. From cysteine to phenylalanine, the CDR3 is 15 amino acids long. This entry keeps only the CDR3 DNA: 45 bases, framed from base 1. CDR1 and CDR2 are read off the germline V gene (reference sequence) as LNHDA and SQIVND. For this chain, trimming is 4 bases at the V end and 6 bases at the J end, and the number of junction bases without a gene match is 6.